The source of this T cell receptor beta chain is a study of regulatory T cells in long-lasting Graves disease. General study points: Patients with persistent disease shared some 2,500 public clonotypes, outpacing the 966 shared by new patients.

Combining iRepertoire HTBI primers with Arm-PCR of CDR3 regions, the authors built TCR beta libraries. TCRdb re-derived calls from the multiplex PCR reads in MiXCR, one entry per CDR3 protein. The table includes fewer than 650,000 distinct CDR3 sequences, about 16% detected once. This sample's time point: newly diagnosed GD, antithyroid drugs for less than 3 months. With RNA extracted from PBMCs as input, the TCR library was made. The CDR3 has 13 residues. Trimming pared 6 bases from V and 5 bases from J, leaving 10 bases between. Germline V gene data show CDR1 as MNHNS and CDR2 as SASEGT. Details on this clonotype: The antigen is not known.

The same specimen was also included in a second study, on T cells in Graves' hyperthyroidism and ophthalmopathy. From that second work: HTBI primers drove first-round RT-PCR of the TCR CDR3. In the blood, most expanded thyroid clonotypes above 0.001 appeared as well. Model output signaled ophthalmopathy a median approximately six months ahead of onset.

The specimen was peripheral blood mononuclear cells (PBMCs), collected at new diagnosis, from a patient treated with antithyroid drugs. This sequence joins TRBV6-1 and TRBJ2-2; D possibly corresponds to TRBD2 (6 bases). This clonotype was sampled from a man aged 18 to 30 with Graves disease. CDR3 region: CASSRGLTGELFF. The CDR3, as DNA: TGTGCCAGCAGCCGGGGACTTACCGGGGAGCTGTTTTTT.